The 20 T cell receptor beta chains presented below share a single source sample, sequenced in a study of cytomegalovirus exposure and HLA in healthy donors. The primer mix had 60 Vbeta and 13 Jbeta primers. Sequenced by immunoSEQ multiplex PCR; TCRdb stores in-frame clones only, minus some. The table includes 200,000 to 250,000 clones, about 83% detected once. Sequencing was performed on PBMCs. The receptor source for this set is a human donor in good health.

The genes are TRBV28 and TRBJ1-5; TRBD1 matches at 8 bases. The CDR3 runs 17 residues. The germline gives CDR1 MDHEN, CDR2 SYDVKM. V lost 3 bases, J lost 4 bases, and 11 bases stayed unmatched. This chain's CDR3 is CASSFSLRGLGNQPQHF. CDR3 sequence (DNA): TGTGCCAGCAGTTTCTCCCTCAGGGGGCTGGGTAATCAGCCCCAGCATTTT.

This chain links TRBV5-1 with TRBJ2-3; D not resolved. Trimming took 2 bases from V and 5 from J, leaving 12 bases between them. This CDR3 region has 14 residues. CDR1 and CDR2 from the germline V gene are SGHRS and YFSETQ. CDR3 sequence (DNA): TGCGCCAGCAGCTTCGGTGAGCCCCGAGATACGCAGTATTTT. Its protein is CASSFGEPRDTQYF. The whole variable domain, remainder taken from reference TRBV5-1 and TRBJ2-3, is KAGVTQTPRYLIKTRGQQVTLSCSPISGHRSVSWYQQTPGQGLQFLFEYFSETQRNKGNFPGRFSGRQFSNSRSEMNVSTLELGDSALYLCASSFGEPRDTQYFGPGTRLTVL.

The rearrangement uses TRBV9 and TRBJ2-2; 11 bases map to TRBD2. Germline loops: CDR1 SGDLS, CDR2 YYNGEE. V was pared by 2 bases and J by 1 base, with 7 bases of the junction left unmatched. This CDR3 region has 18 residues. CDR3 in amino acids: CASSVSRTSGLNTGELFF. Written as DNA, the CDR3 is TGTGCCAGCAGCGTTAGTAGGACTAGCGGGCTGAACACCGGGGAGCTGTTTTTT.

The gene calls are TRBV5-1 and TRBJ2-1; the match to TRBD2 covers 7 bases. Germline CDR1 reads SGHRS; CDR2 reads YFSETQ. The CDR3 extends over 15 amino acids. J was trimmed by 5 bases and V by 6 bases; bases with no gene match: 11. The CDR3 is CASKVLAGRNNEQFF. The CDR3 nucleotides are TGCGCCAGCAAGGTTTTAGCGGGCCGGAACAATGAGCAGTTCTTC.

The chain has TRBV7-6 and TRBJ2-1, with D perhaps TRBD2 (6 bases). Germline assignment: CDR1 SGHVS and CDR2 FNYEAQ. The length of the CDR3 is 15 residues. Deletions cut 2 bases from V and 6 bases from J, with 14 bases between. The CDR3 DNA sequence: TGTGCCAGCAGCTTACGACCCGGAGGGCCCAATGAGCAGTTCTTC. This sequence encodes CASSLRPGGPNEQFF.

The chain combines TRBV10-3 with TRBJ2-3; 12 positions match TRBD1. V lost 5 bases and J lost 4; bases outside the gene matches: 10. Germline CDR1 and CDR2: ENHRY and SYGVKD. This CDR3 is built from 17 residues. CDR3 bases: TGTGCCATCAGTAGGCCCCCGGGACAGGGGGCTGCAGATACGCAGTATTTT. The encoded protein is CAISRPPGQGAADTQYF.

V gene TRBV6-5 combines with J gene TRBJ1-5, with D possibly TRBD1 on 6 matching bases. This CDR3 has 14 amino acids. The germline V gene has CDR1 MNHEY and CDR2 SVGAGI. V gave up 4 bases and J gave up 4 bases, with 11 bases separating them. The CDR3 coding sequence is TGTGCCAGCAGTTTTAGGGGGTTGAATCAGCCCCAGCATTTT. It translates to CASSFRGLNQPQHF.

This chain uses TRBV28 with TRBJ2-5, with 8 bases matching TRBD1. Germline values: CDR1 MDHEN, CDR2 SYDVKM. The length of the CDR3 is 17 residues. Losses at the gene ends were 5 bases for V and 4 bases for J; bases not matched to a gene: 15. CDR3 residues: CASSPTPGQGYRETQYF. The CDR3 bases are TGTGCCAGCAGTCCTACTCCTGGACAGGGTTACCGAGAGACCCAGTACTTC.

This chain links TRBV25-1 with TRBJ1-1; the D is unclear. Germline CDR1 is MGHDK and CDR2 is SYGVNS. The germline V and J ends were trimmed by 4 bases and 2 bases, with 2 bases remaining between them. The CDR3 spans 11 residues. The CDR3 is CASSVNTEAFF. Written as DNA, the CDR3 is TGTGCCAGCAGTGTAAACACTGAAGCTTTCTTT.

The genes are TRBV27 and TRBJ2-7, with TRBD2 matching over 9 bases. V lost 3 bases and J lost 1; bases outside the gene matches: 4. Germline CDR1 and CDR2: MNHEY and SMNVEV (reference sequence). CDR3 size: 15 residues. The CDR3 DNA sequence: TGTGCCAGCAGTTTCGTTAGCGGGAGATCCTACGAGCAGTACTTC. Translation: CASSFVSGRSYEQYF.

The chain has TRBV27 and TRBJ2-1, with D tentatively TRBD2 (6 bases). The germline CDR1 and CDR2 sequences are MNHEY and SMNVEV (reference sequence). This CDR3 contains 16 residues. Trimming removed 5 bases from V and 1 base from J, with 15 bases in between. The CDR3 DNA reads TGTGCCAGCAGTCCACCGGGACTTCTATCCTACAATGAGCAGTTCTTC. Translation: CASSPPGLLSYNEQFF.

The chain joins TRBV28 to TRBJ2-3; no clear D. Trimming shortened V by 2 bases and J by 0 bases, and 9 bases separated the two germline ends. The CDR3 runs 15 residues. CDR1 and CDR2 (germline): MDHEN, SYDVKM. The CDR3 reads CASSLDEASTDTQYF. The CDR3 bases are TGTGCCAGCAGTTTAGATGAGGCTAGCACAGATACGCAGTATTTT.

This clone has a handful of counts. The rearrangement uses TRBV4-1 and TRBJ2-7, with a weak D call TRBD1 (6 bases). The V end lost 0 bases, the J end lost 3 bases, and 15 bases lay between the germline ends. Germline CDR1 and CDR2: MGHRA and YSYEKL. The CDR3 consists of 16 residues. CDR3 nucleotides: TGCGCCAGCAGCCAAGAATGGGGACAAGACCTCTACGAGCAGTACTTC. It is translated as CASSQEWGQDLYEQYF.

Here the CDR3 DNA reads TGCGCCAGCAGCTCTAGCGGGGGGAGCTCCTACGAGCAGTACTTC. Translating gives CASSSSGGSSYEQYF. This chain uses TRBV5-1 with TRBJ2-7; 11 bases align to TRBD2. Germline V gene data show CDR1 as SGHRS and CDR2 as YFSETQ. The V and J ends lost 3 bases and 0 bases, in that order; junction bases with no gene match: 2. The CDR3 is made up of 15 amino acids. Using reference TRBV5-1 and TRBJ2-7 for the parts outside the CDR3, the full variable domain is KAGVTQTPRYLIKTRGQQVTLSCSPISGHRSVSWYQQTPGQGLQFLFEYFSETQRNKGNFPGRFSGRQFSNSRSEMNVSTLELGDSALYLCASSSSGGSSYEQYFGPGTRLTVT.

The J gene is TRBJ1-1, the V gene TRBV14; no definite D call. This CDR3 comprises 11 residues. V lost 5 bases and J 6 bases, leaving 7 bases between the germline ends. Looked up from germline, CDR1 is SGHDN and CDR2 is FVKESK. The CDR3 DNA follows: TGTGCCAGCAGCGGCGGGGCTGAAGCTTTCTTT. It is translated as CASSGGAEAFF. The full variable domain, its missing parts supplied by reference TRBV14 and TRBJ1-1, is EAGVTQFPSHSVIEKGQTVTLRCDPISGHDNLYWYRRVMGKEIKFLLHFVKESKQDESGMPNNRFLAERTGGTYSTLKVQPAELEDSGVYFCASSGGAEAFFGQGTRLTVV.

V is TRBV19 and J is TRBJ1-4; 9 bases fit TRBD1. Germline V gene lookup returns CDR1 LNHDA and CDR2 SQIVND (reference sequence). CDR3 size: 17 residues. V trimming: 5 bases; J trimming: 7 bases; junction bases outside the gene matches: 14. The CDR3 region is CASSPRPGTGKSEKLFF. For the CDR3, the DNA is TGTGCCAGTAGTCCGCGTCCCGGGACAGGGAAATCTGAAAAACTGTTTTTT.

The chain recombines TRBV30 with TRBJ2-1; 8 bases are a match to TRBD2. The CDR3 extends over 14 amino acids. Germline V gives CDR1 GTSNPN, CDR2 SVGIG (reference sequence). Losses at the gene ends were 7 bases for V and 1 base for J; bases not matched to a gene: 6. The CDR3 loop reads CAFQLADSYNEQFF. The CDR3 DNA reads as TGTGCCTTCCAACTAGCGGATTCCTACAATGAGCAGTTCTTC.

The chain carries TRBV4-1 and TRBJ2-2; D is possibly TRBD1 (6 bases). Deletions cut 4 bases from V and 2 bases from J, with 11 bases between. There are 15 residues in the CDR3. Germline V gives CDR1 MGHRA, CDR2 YSYEKL. CDR3 DNA sequence: TGCGCCAGCAGCCCCTGGGGGCTCAACACCGGGGAGCTGTTTTTT. Translation gives CASSPWGLNTGELFF.

The chain is built from TRBV7-2 and TRBJ1-5, with D hard to call. Trimming cost V 1 base and J 0 bases, with 7 bases left between them. This CDR3 has 15 residues. Germline-derived CDR1 and CDR2 are SGHTA and FQGNSA. The CDR3 is CASSLESVSNQPQHF. The CDR3, as DNA: TGTGCCAGCAGCTTAGAATCAGTTAGCAATCAGCCCCAGCATTTT.

This clone turned up a few times. The rearrangement joins TRBV7-2 to TRBJ2-4; perhaps TRBD2 as D (6 bases). The CDR3 totals 15 residues. V was cut by 1 base and J by 7 bases, with 14 bases left in between. Germline CDR1 SGHTA, CDR2 FQGNSA. CDR3 in DNA: TGTGCCAGCAGCTTAGTTATCGCAGGGAGGAACATTCAGTACTTC. This codes for CASSLVIAGRNIQYF.